The present entry profiles one T cell receptor beta chain with its context. Primed by a sample-barcoded 5' primer and a J-beta primer mix, a second PCR proceeded for about 7 to 12 cycles. TCRdb independently ran MiXCR on the 5' RACE reads; one entry per CDR3 protein. The repertoire includes 600,000 to 900,000 distinct CDR3 sequences, more than 25% of them detected once, and 2.5% to 3.5% sits in the top ten. These data belong to a study of blood T cells in healthy people across ages. The CDR3 runs 15 residues. With 10 bases removed from V and 15 bases from J, the gap between germline ends came to 30 bases. The germline V gene has CDR1 MNHEY and CDR2 SMNVEV (reference sequence). The same sample was also studied in work on T cells of mothers and their children.

V gene TRBV27 combines with J gene TRBJ1-4; D unclear. The TCR originated in a boy aged 10-17 years in good health. Sequencing was done on a sample of blood. CDR3 sequence: CATSPDKGFPQTVFF. DNA of the CDR3: TGTGCCACCTCCCCCGACAAGGGCTTCCCCCAAACGGTGTTTTTT. The complete variable domain, with remaining parts taken from reference TRBV27 and TRBJ1-4, reads EAQVTQNPRYLITVTGKKLTVTCSQNMNHEYMSWYRQDPGLGLRQIYYSMNVEVTDKGDVPEGYKVSRKEKRNFPLILESPSPNQTSLYFCATSPDKGFPQTVFFGSGTQLSVL.